The T cell receptor (beta chain) described here comes from a study of neurological immune-mediated disorders. Broader study findings: One cluster of related CDR3 sequences contained, by phylogenetic grouping, the repertoires of 18 of 34 multiple sclerosis patients and formed a possible signature.

Synthesis of cDNA was accomplished via 5'RACE employing 10-nucleotide random UMIs. Over 160 million TCR-beta sequences, together covering 15-18 subjects, were produced by every individual sequencing run that was carried out. TCRdb re-derived calls from the 5' RACE reads in MiXCR, one entry per CDR3 protein. The sample holds about 40,000 distinct CDR3 sequences, about 3.3% seen once. This clonotype was found many times. Its target is unknown. The time point is: longitudinal time-point 1 (baseline). Trimming pared 6 bases from V and 5 bases from J, leaving 19 bases between. Germline-derived CDR1 and CDR2 are GTSNPN and SVGIG (reference sequence). This CDR3 contains 15 residues.

The sequence was obtained from an older woman with multiple sclerosis. Material for sequencing was PBMCs. V and J are TRBV30 and TRBJ2-2; possibly TRBD1 for D (6 bases). This CDR3 reads CACDRDGGATGELFF. The CDR3 nucleotides are TGTGCCTGCGACCGTGATGGGGGCGCGACCGGGGAGCTGTTTTTT.